Below are 17 T cell receptor beta chains sequenced from a single sample in a study of shared clonotypes between healthy human individuals. Only in-frame clones appear in the TCRdb table, and some are missing; sequencing was by immunoSEQ multiplex PCR. Seen here are some 1,100,000 clones, roughly 74% observed once, and the top ten hold approximately 0.52%. Sequenced: memory CD4+ T cells from PBMCs. Subset indicated: CD45RA-negative fraction. These receptors were collected from a man aged 18 to 30 in good health. Some clones in this sample may be carry-over from other donors' samples.

The V gene is TRBV7-2, the J gene TRBJ2-7, with 11 bases matching TRBD1. J was trimmed by 4 bases and V by 1 base; bases with no gene match: 6. The CDR3 sequence is 16 residues long. Germline loops: CDR1 SGHTA, CDR2 FQGNSA. The CDR3 DNA follows: TGTGCCAGCAGCTTAGTACATGGGACAGGGGGGTACGAGCAGTACTTC. Protein product: CASSLVHGTGGYEQYF.

In its sample, this clone was seen a few times. The chain has TRBV4-1 and TRBJ1-2; 7 bases line up with TRBD1. CDR3 length equals 13 residues. Trimming cost V 6 bases and J 4 bases; bases outside gene matches: 5. Germline V gene lookup returns CDR1 MGHRA and CDR2 YSYEKL. The DNA of the CDR3 is TGCGCCAGCAGTCCCGGGACAGTCTATGGCTACACCTTC. It translates to CASSPGTVYGYTF.

This clone appeared once. The genes are TRBV2 and TRBJ2-7; TRBD1 might be the D (6 bases). This CDR3 has 15 residues. V was clipped by 2 bases and J by 3 bases, with 14 bases between them. CDR1 is SNHLY and CDR2 is FYNNEI in the germline V gene. The CDR3 spells CASSEQGQSIYEQYF. In DNA, the CDR3 is TGTGCCAGCAGTGAACAAGGACAGTCCATCTACGAGCAGTACTTC.

The genes are TRBV4-3 and TRBJ2-1; D call uncertain. Looked up from germline, CDR1 is LGHNA and CDR2 is YSLEER. Trimming shortened V by 3 bases and J by 0 bases, and 9 bases separated the two germline ends. The CDR3 covers 15 residues. The CDR3 loop reads CASSHGPSSYNEQFF. CDR3 coding DNA: TGCGCCAGCAGCCATGGACCAAGCTCCTACAATGAGCAGTTCTTC.

The V and J genes are TRBV28 and TRBJ2-1; TRBD2 is a possible D gene (5 bases). Germline V gene sequence: CDR1 MDHEN, CDR2 SYDVKM. Trimming shortened V by 3 bases and J by 1 base, and 7 bases separated the two germline ends. The CDR3 contains 14 residues. The CDR3 DNA sequence: TGTGCCAGCAGTTTTGCGGGTTCCTACAATGAGCAGTTCTTC. It is translated as CASSFAGSYNEQFF.

The chain uses TRBV7-9 and TRBJ1-4; 7 bases are shared with TRBD1. V gave up 3 bases and J gave up 8 bases; unmatched junction bases: 6. CDR1 is SEHNR and CDR2 is FQNEAQ in the germline V gene (reference sequence). The CDR3 totals 14 residues. In nucleotides, the CDR3 is TGTGCCAGCAGCTTCACAGGGGATAGGGAAAAACTGTTTTTT. Translation: CASSFTGDREKLFF.

The V call is TRBV11-2, the J call TRBJ2-3; tentative D call: TRBD1 (5 bases). Germline-derived CDR1 and CDR2 are SGHAT and FQNNGV. V gave up 6 bases and J gave up 2 bases, with 9 bases separating them. The CDR3 is 13 residues long. In DNA, the CDR3 is TGTGCCAGCAGGGCAGGGAACACAGATACGCAGTATTTT. Amino acids: CASRAGNTDTQYF.

This clone was seen ten or more times. The chain employs TRBV9 and TRBJ2-2; weak D call: TRBD2 (6 bases). CDR3 length: 16 amino acids. Trimming shortened V by 4 bases and J by 1 base, and 14 bases separated the two germline ends. The germline V gene has CDR1 SGDLS and CDR2 YYNGEE. The CDR3 sequence is CASSLSPGLNTGELFF. CDR3 nucleotides: TGTGCCAGCAGCCTATCCCCGGGACTGAACACCGGGGAGCTGTTTTTT.

The chain employs TRBV5-1 and TRBJ2-7, with 10 bases matching TRBD2. Germline V gene sequence: CDR1 SGHRS, CDR2 YFSETQ. The CDR3 covers 15 residues. V was pared by 0 bases and J by 5 bases, with 5 bases of the junction left unmatched. Here the CDR3 DNA reads TGCGCCAGCAGCTTGGTACTAGCGGGAAGTCACGAGCAGTACTTC. Residues: CASSLVLAGSHEQYF. Full variable domain (outside the CDR3, taken from reference TRBV5-1 and TRBJ2-7): KAGVTQTPRYLIKTRGQQVTLSCSPISGHRSVSWYQQTPGQGLQFLFEYFSETQRNKGNFPGRFSGRQFSNSRSEMNVSTLELGDSALYLCASSLVLAGSHEQYFGPGTRLTVT.

The CDR3 reads CASSVGPQKGDTIYF. Written as DNA, the CDR3 is TGTGCCAGCAGCGTAGGCCCTCAAAAAGGGGACACCATATATTTT. V and J are TRBV9 and TRBJ1-3, with D tentatively TRBD1 (5 bases). Germline CDR1 and CDR2: SGDLS and YYNGEE. V lost 0 bases, J lost 8 bases, and 15 bases lay in between. The CDR3 is made up of 15 amino acids.

The V and J genes are TRBV7-6 and TRBJ1-1, with D possibly being TRBD1 (5 bases). V was shortened by 6 bases and J by 0 bases, with 20 bases between the two germline ends. Germline V gives CDR1 SGHVS, CDR2 FNYEAQ. The CDR3 contains 17 residues. DNA for the CDR3: TGTGCCAGCAGTCCAGGTTGGGGCAGATCTATGAACACTGAAGCTTTCTTT. Protein: CASSPGWGRSMNTEAFF.

The chain is built from TRBV5-1 and TRBJ1-1; D not resolved. The germline V gene encodes CDR1 SGHRS and CDR2 YFSETQ. Deletions cut 5 bases from V and 1 base from J, with 6 bases between. The CDR3 length is 12 residues. The CDR3 spells CASRDPNTEAFF. The CDR3 DNA sequence: TGCGCCAGCAGGGACCCGAACACTGAAGCTTTCTTT.

J is TRBJ2-1 and V is TRBV19; D remains unclear. Germline CDR1 reads LNHDA; CDR2 reads SQIVND (reference sequence). Trimming removed 5 bases from V and 8 bases from J, with 19 bases in between. The length of the CDR3 is 15 residues. CDR3 amino acids: CASSSYGRPPHEQFF. CDR3 nucleotide sequence: TGTGCCAGTAGTTCATACGGGCGGCCACCACATGAGCAGTTCTTC.

This clone was seen ten or more times. The chain carries TRBV4-1 and TRBJ2-1; D assignment may be TRBD1 or TRBD2 (5 bases each). Germline assignment: CDR1 MGHRA and CDR2 YSYEKL. The ends were cut back, 4 bases at V and 2 bases at J, with 9 bases in the middle. The CDR3 has 14 residues. CDR3 in DNA: TGCGCCAGCAGCCTTGGGGGTCCCTACAATGAGCAGTTCTTC. Translation gives CASSLGGPYNEQFF.

This clone was seen just once. The gene calls are TRBV28 and TRBJ2-3, with D unresolved. The V gene's germline CDR1 is MDHEN and CDR2 SYDVKM. The V end lost 2 bases, the J end lost 0 bases, and 9 bases lay between the germline ends. This CDR3 contains 15 residues. CDR3 region: CASSLSEPSTDTQYF. CDR3 sequence (DNA): TGTGCCAGCAGTTTAAGCGAACCTAGCACAGATACGCAGTATTTT.

In regard to this clone: This sample also contains other DNA sequences that code for the same CDR3. The chain couples TRBV5-1 to TRBJ2-5; unclear D gene. This CDR3 spans 14 amino acids. Trimming pared 0 bases from V and 1 base from J, leaving 7 bases between. The V gene's germline CDR1 is SGHRS and CDR2 YFSETQ. CDR3 bases: TGCGCCAGCAGCTTGGTCGGTCCCCAAGAGACCCAGTACTTC. Amino acids: CASSLVGPQETQYF.

Only one count was recorded for this clone. CDR3 amino acids: CASSLTTLAARRDTQYF. DNA of the CDR3: TGTGCCAGCAGCTTAACGACTCTAGCGGCCCGCAGAGATACGCAGTATTTT. The chain couples TRBV13 to TRBJ2-3; 7 bases align to TRBD2. The germline gives CDR1 PRHDT, CDR2 FYEKMQ (reference sequence). CDR3 length: 17 amino acids. V lost 2 bases, J lost 5 bases, and 13 bases stayed unmatched.